Shown below are 30 T cell receptor beta chains from a single sample sequenced in a study of shared clonotypes between healthy human individuals. The assay was immunoSEQ multiplex PCR, and TCRdb's table has in-frame clones only and misses some. Here the sample spans roughly 1,100,000 clones, about 74% being singletons. Sequencing was carried out using memory CD4+ T cells sorted from blood. As for subset: CD45RA-negative fraction. The receptors come from a man in his late teens or twenties in good health.

The chain joins TRBV10-3 to TRBJ2-7; no clear D gene. V lost 6 bases to trimming and J lost 7 bases, with 10 bases between them. Per the germline V gene, CDR1 is ENHRY and CDR2 is SYGVKD. The CDR3 covers 11 residues. DNA of the CDR3: TGTGCCATCAGGGCCGGGCAGGAGCAGTACTTC. Amino acid sequence: CAIRAGQEQYF.

This clone was recorded a few times. The rearrangement uses TRBV19 and TRBJ1-1; a possible D gene is TRBD1 (6 bases). From germline, CDR1 is LNHDA and CDR2 SQIVND (reference sequence). Trimming removed 4 bases from V and 5 bases from J, with 11 bases in between. There are 13 residues in the CDR3. CDR3 nucleotides: TGTGCCAGTAGTACACAGGGTATTACTGAAGCTTTCTTT. As protein: CASSTQGITEAFF.

The chain uses TRBV7-8 and TRBJ2-7, with D uncertain. Germline CDR1 is SGHVS and CDR2 is FQNEAQ. V lost 1 base and J lost 2, with 6 bases in between. This CDR3 contains 13 residues. Here the CDR3 DNA reads TGTGCCAGCAGCTTAGGACGGGCCTACGAGCAGTACTTC. As protein: CASSLGRAYEQYF.

In its sample, this clone was seen a few times. Other DNA sequences in this sample translate to the same CDR3. V gene TRBV6-1 combines with J gene TRBJ2-7, with D uncertain. This CDR3 contains 10 residues. Germline V gene data show CDR1 as MNHNS and CDR2 as SASEGT. The V and J ends lost 7 bases and 0 bases respectively, with 1 base between them. For the CDR3, the DNA is TGTGCCAGCAACTCCTACGAGCAGTACTTC. Encoded protein: CASNSYEQYF.

J is TRBJ2-1 and V is TRBV6-5; possible D gene TRBD1, 6 bases. V lost 0 bases and J lost 5, with 11 bases in between. Germline-derived CDR1 and CDR2 are MNHEY and SVGAGI. There are 15 residues in the CDR3. The CDR3 DNA is TGTGCCAGCAGTTACTCGCCCAAGGGGGACAATGAGCAGTTCTTC. The encoded protein is CASSYSPKGDNEQFF.

With respect to this clone: The identical CDR3 is also encoded by other nucleotide sequences in the sample. The rearrangement uses TRBV5-6 and TRBJ1-4, with TRBD1 identical over 8 bases. In germline, CDR1 is SGHDT, CDR2 YYEEEE. This CDR3 has 14 residues. Trimming cost V 4 bases and J 6 bases; bases outside gene matches: 5. The CDR3 here is CASSPGGRYEKLFF. In DNA, the CDR3 is TGTGCCAGCAGCCCAGGGGGCAGGTATGAAAAACTGTTTTTT.

The chain links TRBV4-3 to TRBJ2-7; D ambiguous. In germline, CDR1 is LGHNA, CDR2 YSLEER. The CDR3 has 13 amino acids. V was clipped by 0 bases and J by 3 bases, with 6 bases between them. The DNA of the CDR3 is TGCGCCAGCAGCCAAGATTGGGACTACGAGCAGTACTTC. Amino acid sequence: CASSQDWDYEQYF.

This clone was counted once. The V gene is TRBV7-9, the J gene TRBJ2-5, with a tentative D call TRBD2 (5 bases). TRBJ2-7 explains the end of the DNA better; the J call may be wrong. The CDR3 spans 14 residues. Germline V gives CDR1 SEHNR, CDR2 FQNEAQ (reference sequence). In nucleotides, the CDR3 is TGTGCCAGCAGCCCGGGGATCAAGTCCTACGAGCAGTACTTC. Protein sequence: CASSPGIKSYEQYF.

Regarding this clone: Mismatch with germline at one junction end may stem from a read error. The chain recombines TRBV7-7 with TRBJ2-5, with TRBD1 as a possible D gene (6 bases). Germline loops: CDR1 SSHAT, CDR2 FNYEAQ (reference sequence). The CDR3 is 13 amino acids. This CDR3 is CASSKDRQETQYF. CDR3 sequence (DNA): TGTGCTAGCAGTAAGGACAGACAAGAGACCCAGTACTTC.

This chain joins TRBV7-2 and TRBJ2-2, with D perhaps TRBD1 (6 bases). The CDR3 has 17 amino acids. The V gene's germline CDR1 is SGHTA and CDR2 FQGNSA. Trimming took 1 base from V and 7 from J, leaving 19 bases between them. CDR3 in amino acids: CASSLVEGQGNRGELFF. CDR3 DNA sequence: TGTGCCAGCAGCTTAGTAGAAGGGCAGGGGAACCGCGGGGAGCTGTTTTTT. The entire variable domain, with the rest obtained from reference TRBV7-2 and TRBJ2-2, is as follows: GAGVSQSPSNKVTEKGKDVELRCDPISGHTALYWYRQSLGQGLEFLIYFQGNSAPDKSGLPSDRFSAERTGGSVSTLTIQRTQQEDSAVYLCASSLVEGQGNRGELFFGEGSRLTVL.

This clone showed up just once. The V and J genes are TRBV5-1 and TRBJ2-3; 11 bases agree with TRBD2. V trimming: 5 bases; J trimming: 2 bases; junction bases outside the gene matches: 7. Germline V gene lookup returns CDR1 SGHRS and CDR2 YFSETQ. There are 16 residues in the CDR3. As DNA, the CDR3 is TGCGCCAGCAGAGGGCTAGCGGGGGGCCACACAGATACGCAGTATTTT. Protein sequence: CASRGLAGGHTDTQYF. Supplemented by reference TRBV5-1 and TRBJ2-3, the full variable domain reads KAGVTQTPRYLIKTRGQQVTLSCSPISGHRSVSWYQQTPGQGLQFLFEYFSETQRNKGNFPGRFSGRQFSNSRSEMNVSTLELGDSALYLCASRGLAGGHTDTQYFGPGTRLTVL.

The gene calls are TRBV29-1 and TRBJ1-2; D call uncertain. CDR3 length: 12 residues. The germline V and J ends were trimmed by 8 bases and 1 base, with 11 bases remaining between them. Germline V gives CDR1 SQVTM, CDR2 ANQGSEA. CDR3 region: CSPSLLNYGYTF. The CDR3 region has the DNA TGCAGCCCTTCCCTCCTTAACTATGGCTACACCTTC.

The chain is built from TRBV6-4 and TRBJ2-3; the match to TRBD1 covers 9 bases. The V gene's germline CDR1 is MRHNA and CDR2 SNTAGT. V lost 6 bases to trimming and J lost 4 bases; unmatched junction nucleotides: 5. CDR3 length equals 14 residues. The CDR3 sequence is CASREQGAADTQYF. CDR3 bases: TGTGCCAGCAGAGAACAGGGGGCAGCAGATACGCAGTATTTT.

Concerning this clone: With only one base between it and a far larger clone, this is likely a read error. This chain links TRBV14 with TRBJ1-5, with unresolved D. This CDR3 has 12 residues. From germline, CDR1 is SGHDN and CDR2 FVKESK. With 4 bases removed from V and 0 bases from J, the gap between germline ends came to 1 base. CDR3 DNA: TGTGCCAGCAGCCGTAGCAATCAGCCCCAGCATTTT. It yields the protein CASSRSNQPQHF.

Points on this clone: Other DNA sequences in this sample translate to the same CDR3. The chain uses TRBV5-1 and TRBJ2-5; D remains ambiguous. The CDR3 contains 13 residues. CDR1 is SGHRS and CDR2 is YFSETQ in the germline V gene. V was shortened by 0 bases and J by 4 bases, with 7 bases between the two germline ends. As DNA, the CDR3 is TGCGCCAGCAGCTTGGGAGGTTCAGAGACCCAGTACTTC. The encoded protein is CASSLGGSETQYF.

The chain links TRBV6-5 to TRBJ2-2; 11 nucleotides agree with TRBD2. The CDR3 consists of 15 residues. The ends lost 6 bases at V and 7 bases at J; junction bases unmatched: 7. Germline V CDR1 and CDR2: MNHEY, SVGAGI. In DNA form, the CDR3 reads TGTGCCAGCAGCCGGGGACTAGCGGATAGCGGGGAGCTGTTTTTT. It specifies CASSRGLADSGELFF.

V and J are TRBV6-6 and TRBJ1-2; TRBD1 agrees at 8 bases. J was trimmed by 4 bases and V by 6 bases; bases with no gene match: 7. Germline V gives CDR1 MNHNY, CDR2 SVGAGI (reference sequence). CDR3 length: 14 amino acids. CDR3 amino acids: CASRRQGSGYGYTF. The CDR3 nucleotides read TGTGCCAGCAGACGACAGGGGAGCGGCTATGGCTACACCTTC.

The V gene is TRBV7-2, the J gene TRBJ1-6; perhaps TRBD1 as D (6 bases). The V gene's germline CDR1 is SGHTA and CDR2 FQGNSA. V was trimmed by 4 bases and J by 7 bases, leaving 11 bases between them. This CDR3 has 14 amino acids. This CDR3 is CASSSDRGNSPLHF. The CDR3 region has the DNA TGTGCCAGCAGCTCGGACAGAGGGAATTCACCCCTCCACTTT.

The sample holds a few counts of this clone. The chain uses TRBV10-3 and TRBJ2-2, with 9 bases aligning to TRBD1. After removal of 10 bases from V and 7 bases from J, the junction contained 7 bases not matched to a gene. Germline V gives CDR1 ENHRY, CDR2 SYGVKD. There are 13 residues in the CDR3. The CDR3 nucleotides read TGTGCCAGCCGGGACAGGGAGATCGGGGAGCTGTTTTTT. Translation: CASRDREIGELFF.

The V and J genes are TRBV2 and TRBJ2-1, with 13 bases identical to TRBD2. The V gene's germline CDR1 is SNHLY and CDR2 FYNNEI. The CDR3 length is 17 residues. The V segment lost 6 bases and the J segment 0 bases; nucleotides outside the gene matches: 5. The CDR3 is CASRGLAGPSSYNEQFF. DNA of the CDR3: TGTGCCAGCAGGGGACTAGCGGGACCCAGCTCCTACAATGAGCAGTTCTTC.

The chain has TRBV2 and TRBJ2-2; 9 bases match TRBD1. The CDR3 contains 15 residues. CDR1 SNHLY and CDR2 FYNNEI come from the germline V gene. The trim removed 5 bases at V and 1 base at J, leaving 2 bases unmatched. CDR3 in amino acids: CASSHRGQNTGELFF. CDR3 in DNA: TGTGCCAGCAGTCACAGGGGGCAGAACACCGGGGAGCTGTTTTTT. The whole variable domain, remainder taken from reference TRBV2 and TRBJ2-2, is EPEVTQTPSHQVTQMGQEVILRCVPISNHLYFYWYRQILGQKVEFLVSFYNNEISEKSEIFDDQFSVERPDGSNFTLKIRSTKLEDSAMYFCASSHRGQNTGELFFGEGSRLTVL.

The chain is built from TRBV19 and TRBJ2-3, with TRBD2 identical over 10 bases. There are 15 residues in the CDR3. Unmatched junction bases numbered 1, after V lost 4 bases and J lost 0 bases. Germline values: CDR1 LNHDA, CDR2 SQIVND (reference sequence). The CDR3 coding sequence is TGTGCCAGTAGTAAGACTAGCGGGAGCACAGATACGCAGTATTTT. Translated, it gives CASSKTSGSTDTQYF.

The chain uses TRBV11-3 and TRBJ2-3; 7 positions match TRBD2. Looked up from germline, CDR1 is SGHNT and CDR2 is YENEEA. V lost 5 bases to trimming and J lost 3 bases; unmatched junction nucleotides: 5. This CDR3 contains 14 residues. This chain's CDR3 is CASSREGRTDTQYF. CDR3 DNA: TGTGCCAGCAGCAGGGAGGGCCGAACAGATACGCAGTATTTT.

The chain links TRBV9 to TRBJ2-1; 8 nucleotides match TRBD2. V gave up 2 bases and J gave up 5 bases; unmatched junction bases: 6. Per germline, CDR1 SGDLS and CDR2 YYNGEE. CDR3 size: 15 residues. CDR3 DNA: TGTGCCAGCAGCGTTTCCAGCGGGGGAAACAATGAGCAGTTCTTC. This gives the protein CASSVSSGGNNEQFF.

This sequence joins TRBV10-2 and TRBJ1-4; unclear D gene. The V and J ends lost 8 bases and 0 bases respectively, with 10 bases between them. This CDR3 has 14 residues. Germline values: CDR1 WSHSY, CDR2 SAAADI. The CDR3 spells CASSVTATNEKLFF. CDR3 bases: TGCGCCAGCTCGGTCACTGCAACTAATGAAAAACTGTTTTTT.

V is TRBV11-2 and J is TRBJ1-6; 9 bases align to TRBD1. The CDR3 sequence is 16 residues long. CDR1 and CDR2 (germline): SGHAT, FQNNGV. The V segment lost 5 bases and the J segment 8 bases; nucleotides outside the gene matches: 10. The CDR3 is CASSPQGAVLYSPLHF. The DNA of the CDR3 is TGTGCCAGCAGCCCACAGGGGGCTGTTCTTTATTCACCCCTCCACTTT.

The CDR3 protein is CASSVLAGGPYNEQFF. CDR3 DNA sequence: TGTGCCAGCAGCGTTCTAGCGGGAGGGCCTTACAATGAGCAGTTCTTC. V usage is TRBV9 and J usage is TRBJ2-1, with 12 bases lining up with TRBD2. Germline assignment: CDR1 SGDLS and CDR2 YYNGEE. This CDR3 region has 16 residues. The ends lost 2 bases at V and 4 bases at J; junction bases unmatched: 4. Together with reference TRBV9 and TRBJ2-1, the CDR3 gives the full variable domain: DSGVTQTPKHLITATGQRVTLRCSPRSGDLSVYWYQQSLDQGLQFLIQYYNGEERAKGNILERFSAQQFPDLHSELNLSSLELGDSALYFCASSVLAGGPYNEQFFGPGTRLTVL.

This clone is a singleton in its sample. The rearrangement uses TRBV9 and TRBJ2-1, with D maybe TRBD1 (5 bases). Germline lookup yields CDR1 SGDLS and CDR2 YYNGEE. V was shortened by 3 bases and J by 1 base, with 8 bases between the two germline ends. CDR3 length: 14 residues. Written as DNA, the CDR3 is TGTGCCAGCAGCGATACAGGATCCTACAATGAGCAGTTCTTC. As protein: CASSDTGSYNEQFF.

The rearrangement joins TRBV7-9 to TRBJ1-2; a possible D gene is TRBD1 (6 bases). Trimming left V 1 base short and J 6 bases short, with 9 bases between. The CDR3 loop spans 13 amino acids. The germline V gene encodes CDR1 SEHNR and CDR2 FQNEAQ (reference sequence). As DNA, the CDR3 is TGTGCCAGCAGCTTAGGGACAGTAGATGGCTACACCTTC. Protein: CASSLGTVDGYTF.

This sequence joins TRBV5-1 and TRBJ1-6, with 9 nucleotides matching TRBD1. Trimming removed 3 bases from V and 6 bases from J; junction bases left unmatched: 7. The CDR3 sequence is 16 residues long. The germline gives CDR1 SGHRS, CDR2 YFSETQ. The CDR3 DNA follows: TGCGCCAGCAGCTCGCAGGGACAGGGAAGTAATTCACCCCTCCACTTT. This translates into CASSSQGQGSNSPLHF. The full variable domain, completed using reference TRBV5-1 and TRBJ1-6, is KAGVTQTPRYLIKTRGQQVTLSCSPISGHRSVSWYQQTPGQGLQFLFEYFSETQRNKGNFPGRFSGRQFSNSRSEMNVSTLELGDSALYLCASSSQGQGSNSPLHFGNGTRLTVT.